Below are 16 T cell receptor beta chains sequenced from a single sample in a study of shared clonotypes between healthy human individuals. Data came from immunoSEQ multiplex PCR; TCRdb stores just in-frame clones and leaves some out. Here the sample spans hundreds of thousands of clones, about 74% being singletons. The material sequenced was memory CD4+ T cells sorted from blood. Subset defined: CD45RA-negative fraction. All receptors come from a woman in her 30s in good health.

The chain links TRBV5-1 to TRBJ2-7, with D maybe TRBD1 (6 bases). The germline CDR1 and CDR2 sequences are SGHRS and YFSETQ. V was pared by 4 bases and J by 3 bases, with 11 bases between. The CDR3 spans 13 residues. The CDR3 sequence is CASSQDRVYEQYF. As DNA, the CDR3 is TGCGCCAGCAGCCAGGACAGAGTCTACGAGCAGTACTTC.

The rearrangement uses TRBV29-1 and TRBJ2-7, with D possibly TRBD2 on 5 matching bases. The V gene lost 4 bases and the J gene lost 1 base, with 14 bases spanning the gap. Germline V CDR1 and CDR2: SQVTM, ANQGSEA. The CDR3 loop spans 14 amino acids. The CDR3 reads CSVAHSTGSYEQYF. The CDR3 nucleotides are TGCAGCGTTGCCCATTCAACGGGGTCCTACGAGCAGTACTTC.

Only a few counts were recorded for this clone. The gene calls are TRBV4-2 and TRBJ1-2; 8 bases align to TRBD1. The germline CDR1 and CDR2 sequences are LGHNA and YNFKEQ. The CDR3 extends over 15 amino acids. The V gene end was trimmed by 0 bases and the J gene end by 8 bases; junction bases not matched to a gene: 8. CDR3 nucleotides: TGTGCCAGCAGCCAAGACGGACAGGGTCAATTAGGCTACACCTTC. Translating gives CASSQDGQGQLGYTF.

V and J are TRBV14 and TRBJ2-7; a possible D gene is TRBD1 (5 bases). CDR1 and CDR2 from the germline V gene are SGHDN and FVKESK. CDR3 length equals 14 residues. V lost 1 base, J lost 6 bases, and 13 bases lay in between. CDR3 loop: CASSQAGWSAEQYF. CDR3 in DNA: TGTGCCAGCAGCCAAGCAGGGTGGTCCGCCGAGCAGTACTTC. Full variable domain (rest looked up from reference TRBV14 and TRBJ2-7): EAGVTQFPSHSVIEKGQTVTLRCDPISGHDNLYWYRRVMGKEIKFLLHFVKESKQDESGMPNNRFLAERTGGTYSTLKVQPAELEDSGVYFCASSQAGWSAEQYFGPGTRLTVT.

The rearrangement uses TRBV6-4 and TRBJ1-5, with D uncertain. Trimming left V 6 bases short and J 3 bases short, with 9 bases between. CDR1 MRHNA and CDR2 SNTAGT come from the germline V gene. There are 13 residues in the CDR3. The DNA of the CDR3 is TGTGCCAGCAGCCCCTTTGTCAATCAGCCCCAGCATTTT. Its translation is CASSPFVNQPQHF.

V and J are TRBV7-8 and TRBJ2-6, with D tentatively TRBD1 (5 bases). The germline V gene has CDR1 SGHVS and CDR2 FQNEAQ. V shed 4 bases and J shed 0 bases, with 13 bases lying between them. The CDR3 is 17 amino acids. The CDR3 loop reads CASSSSQGYSGANVLTF. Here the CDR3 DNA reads TGTGCCAGCAGCTCCTCTCAGGGATACTCTGGGGCCAACGTCCTGACTTTC.

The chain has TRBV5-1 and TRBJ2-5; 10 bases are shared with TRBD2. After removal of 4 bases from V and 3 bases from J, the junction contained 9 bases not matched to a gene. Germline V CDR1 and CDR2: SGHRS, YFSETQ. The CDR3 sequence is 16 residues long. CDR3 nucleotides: TGCGCCAGCAGCCTACCGAATACTAGCGGGGAAGAGACCCAGTACTTC. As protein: CASSLPNTSGEETQYF.

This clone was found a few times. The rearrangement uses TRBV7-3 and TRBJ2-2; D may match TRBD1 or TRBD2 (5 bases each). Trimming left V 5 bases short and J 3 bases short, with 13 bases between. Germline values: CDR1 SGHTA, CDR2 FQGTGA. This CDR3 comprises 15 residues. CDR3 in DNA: TGTGCCAGCAGCCCCCGGGGACCCTACACCGGGGAGCTGTTTTTT. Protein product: CASSPRGPYTGELFF.

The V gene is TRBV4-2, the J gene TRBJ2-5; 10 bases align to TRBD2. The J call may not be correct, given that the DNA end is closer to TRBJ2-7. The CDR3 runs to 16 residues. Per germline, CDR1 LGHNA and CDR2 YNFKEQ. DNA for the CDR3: TGTGCCAGCAGCCAGGACGGGACTAGCGTATCCTACGAGCAGTACTTC. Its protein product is CASSQDGTSVSYEQYF.

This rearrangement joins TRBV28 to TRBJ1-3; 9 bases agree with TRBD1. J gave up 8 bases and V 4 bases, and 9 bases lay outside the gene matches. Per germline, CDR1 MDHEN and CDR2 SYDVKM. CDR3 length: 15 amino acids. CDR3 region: CASSSAGQGKDTIYF. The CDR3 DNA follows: TGTGCCAGCAGTTCGGCCGGACAGGGGAAAGACACCATATATTTT.

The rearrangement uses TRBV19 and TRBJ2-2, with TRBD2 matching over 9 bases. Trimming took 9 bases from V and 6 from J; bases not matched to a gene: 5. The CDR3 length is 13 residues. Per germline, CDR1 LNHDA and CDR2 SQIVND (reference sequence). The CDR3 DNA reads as TGTGCCAGCATTAGCGGGAGCGCCGGGGAGCTGTTTTTT. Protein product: CASISGSAGELFF. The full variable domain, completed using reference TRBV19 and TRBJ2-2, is DGGITQSPKYLFRKEGQNVTLSCEQNLNHDAMYWYRQDPGQGLRLIYYSQIVNDFQKGDIAEGYSVSREKKESFPLTVTSAQKNPTAFYLCASISGSAGELFFGEGSRLTVL.

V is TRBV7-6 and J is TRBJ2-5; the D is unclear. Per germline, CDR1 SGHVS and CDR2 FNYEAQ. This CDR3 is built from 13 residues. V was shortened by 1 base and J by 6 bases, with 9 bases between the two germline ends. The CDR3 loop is CASSLEAEKTQYF. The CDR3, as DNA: TGTGCCAGCAGCTTAGAGGCGGAAAAGACCCAGTACTTC. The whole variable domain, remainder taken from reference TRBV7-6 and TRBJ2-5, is GAGVSQSPRYKVTKRGQDVALRCDPISGHVSLYWYRQALGQGPEFLTYFNYEAQQDKSGLPNDRFSAERPEGSISTLTIQRTEQRDSAMYRCASSLEAEKTQYFGPGTRLLVL.

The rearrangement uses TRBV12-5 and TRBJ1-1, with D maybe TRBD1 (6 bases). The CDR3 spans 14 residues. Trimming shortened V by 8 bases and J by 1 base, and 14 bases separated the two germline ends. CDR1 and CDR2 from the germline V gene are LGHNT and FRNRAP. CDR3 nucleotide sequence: TGTGCTAGTTCGGGGGCTGGCCCGAACACTGAAGCTTTCTTT. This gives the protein CASSGAGPNTEAFF.

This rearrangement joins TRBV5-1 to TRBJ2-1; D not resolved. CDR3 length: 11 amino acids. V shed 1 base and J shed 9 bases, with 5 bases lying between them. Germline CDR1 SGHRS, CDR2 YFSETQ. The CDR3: CASSLSTEQFF. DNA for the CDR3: TGCGCCAGCAGCTTGAGCACTGAGCAGTTCTTC.

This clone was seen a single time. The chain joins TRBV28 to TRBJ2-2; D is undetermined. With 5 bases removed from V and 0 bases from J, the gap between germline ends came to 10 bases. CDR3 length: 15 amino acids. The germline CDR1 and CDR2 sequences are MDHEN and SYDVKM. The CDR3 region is CASSLVHPNTGELFF. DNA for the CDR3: TGTGCCAGCAGTCTGGTCCATCCGAACACCGGGGAGCTGTTTTTT.

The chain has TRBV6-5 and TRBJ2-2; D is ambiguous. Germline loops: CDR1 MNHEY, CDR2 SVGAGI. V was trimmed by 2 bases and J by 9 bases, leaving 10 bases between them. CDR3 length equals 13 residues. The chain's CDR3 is CASSYIGMRELFF. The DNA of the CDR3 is TGTGCCAGCAGTTACATAGGCATGAGGGAGCTGTTTTTT.